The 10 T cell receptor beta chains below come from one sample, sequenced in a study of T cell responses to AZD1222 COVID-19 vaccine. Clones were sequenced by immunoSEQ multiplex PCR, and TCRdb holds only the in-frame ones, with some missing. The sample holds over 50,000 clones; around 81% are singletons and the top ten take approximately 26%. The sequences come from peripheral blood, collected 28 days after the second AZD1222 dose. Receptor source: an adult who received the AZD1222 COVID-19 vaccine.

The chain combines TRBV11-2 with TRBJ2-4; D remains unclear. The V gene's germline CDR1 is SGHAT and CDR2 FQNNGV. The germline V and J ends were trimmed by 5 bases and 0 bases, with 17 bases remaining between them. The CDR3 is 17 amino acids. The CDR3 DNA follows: TGTGCCAGCAGCGCAAGCTCCCGGGTCTTAGCCAAAAACATTCAGTACTTC. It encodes CASSASSRVLAKNIQYF.

The CDR3 here is CASRESGTTNTGELFF. As DNA, the CDR3 is TGTGCCAGCAGAGAGTCGGGGACTACGAACACCGGGGAGCTGTTTTTT. V gene TRBV27 combines with J gene TRBJ2-2, with TRBD2 identical over 7 bases. Unmatched junction bases numbered 7, after V lost 6 bases and J lost 0 bases. Per germline, CDR1 MNHEY and CDR2 SMNVEV (reference sequence). The CDR3 runs 16 residues.

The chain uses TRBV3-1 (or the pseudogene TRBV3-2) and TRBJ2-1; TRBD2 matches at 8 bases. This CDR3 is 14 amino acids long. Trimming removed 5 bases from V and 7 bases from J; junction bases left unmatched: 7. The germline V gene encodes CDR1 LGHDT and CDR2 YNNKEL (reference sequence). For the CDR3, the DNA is TGTGCCAGCAGCAAACCCGGGACTAGGAATGAGCAGTTCTTC. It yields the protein CASSKPGTRNEQFF.

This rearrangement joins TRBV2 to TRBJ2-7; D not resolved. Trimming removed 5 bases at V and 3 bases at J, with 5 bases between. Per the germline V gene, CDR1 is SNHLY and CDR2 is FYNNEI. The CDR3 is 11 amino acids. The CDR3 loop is CASSSYYEQYF. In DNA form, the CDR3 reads TGTGCCAGCAGTAGTTACTACGAGCAGTACTTC. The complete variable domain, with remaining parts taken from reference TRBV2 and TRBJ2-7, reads EPEVTQTPSHQVTQMGQEVILRCVPISNHLYFYWYRQILGQKVEFLVSFYNNEISEKSEIFDDQFSVERPDGSNFTLKIRSTKLEDSAMYFCASSSYYEQYFGPGTRLTVT.

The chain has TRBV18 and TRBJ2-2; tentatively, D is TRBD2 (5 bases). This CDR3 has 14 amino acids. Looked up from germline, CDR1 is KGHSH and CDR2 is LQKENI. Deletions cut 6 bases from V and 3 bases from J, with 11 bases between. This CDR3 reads CASSTKRDTGELFF. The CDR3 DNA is TGTGCCAGCTCGACTAAGAGGGACACCGGGGAGCTGTTTTTT.

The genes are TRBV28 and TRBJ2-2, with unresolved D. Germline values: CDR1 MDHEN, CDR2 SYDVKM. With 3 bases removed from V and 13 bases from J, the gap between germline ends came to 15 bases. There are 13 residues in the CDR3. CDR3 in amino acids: CASSLGFSVGLFF. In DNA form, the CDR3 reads TGTGCCAGCAGTTTGGGTTTTTCGGTTGGGCTGTTTTTT.

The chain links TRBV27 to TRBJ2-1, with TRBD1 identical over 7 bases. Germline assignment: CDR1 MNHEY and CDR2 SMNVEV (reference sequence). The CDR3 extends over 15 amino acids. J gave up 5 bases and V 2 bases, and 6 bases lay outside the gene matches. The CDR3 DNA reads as TGTGCCAGCAGTTTAAGACAGGGTAGCCACAATGAGCAGTTCTTC. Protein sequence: CASSLRQGSHNEQFF.

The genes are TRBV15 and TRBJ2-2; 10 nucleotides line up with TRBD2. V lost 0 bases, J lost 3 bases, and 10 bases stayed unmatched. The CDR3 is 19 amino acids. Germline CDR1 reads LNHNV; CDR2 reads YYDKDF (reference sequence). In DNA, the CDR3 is TGTGCCACCAGCAGAGATATGGCTAGCGGGAGTGATGACACCGGGGAGCTGTTTTTT. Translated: CATSRDMASGSDDTGELFF.

In nucleotides, the CDR3 is TGTGCCAGCAGCGAGACTATCACTGAGCAGTTCTTC. The encoded protein is CASSETITEQFF. This chain connects TRBV9 to TRBJ2-1, with D maybe TRBD2 (5 bases). The CDR3 is made up of 12 amino acids. In germline, CDR1 is SGDLS, CDR2 YYNGEE. With 3 bases removed from V and 9 bases from J, the gap between germline ends came to 10 bases.

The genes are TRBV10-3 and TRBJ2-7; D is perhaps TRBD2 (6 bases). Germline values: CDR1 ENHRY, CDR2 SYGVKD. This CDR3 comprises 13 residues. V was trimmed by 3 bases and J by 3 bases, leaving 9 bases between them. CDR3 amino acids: CAISEETSYEQYF. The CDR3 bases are TGTGCCATCAGTGAAGAGACTAGCTACGAGCAGTACTTC.